This T cell receptor (beta chain) was sequenced during a study of blood T cell repertoires in COVID-19. At the level of the study: Samples taken during acute and convalescent COVID-19 were collected in the United States, Italy and Spain. The cDNA or gDNA used as material had been derived from T cells, B-cell-depleted T cells, or PBMCs.

Per the germline V gene, CDR1 is LGHNA and CDR2 is YSLEER. Trimming left V 4 bases short and J 4 bases short, with 14 bases between. The CDR3 covers 15 residues. The data were produced by immunoSEQ multiplex PCR, yet TCRdb's version contains in-frame clones alone and is incomplete. Here the sample spans about 670,000 clones, more than 80% being singletons. V and J are TRBV4-3 and TRBJ1-5; D not certain. Sequencing was performed on peripheral blood. The clonotype was recovered from a woman aged 18-30 years with acute or convalescent COVID-19. CDR3 loop: CASSLGVGSNQPQHF. CDR3 DNA sequence: TGCGCCAGCAGCCTCGGGGTGGGTTCTAATCAGCCCCAGCATTTT.